This is a list of T cell receptor beta chains from one sample in a study of breast tumors, draining lymph nodes, adjacent tissues. MiXCR, applied by TCRdb to the multiplex PCR reads, yields one record per CDR3 protein. This sample has fewer than 200,000 distinct CDR3 sequences; around a third occur once, and the top ten carry 3% to 4%. The material sequenced was axillary lymph node tissue. These receptors came from a female donor with breast cancer. Some clones in this sample may be carry-over from other donors' samples. CDR3s include the opening cysteine and the closing phenylalanine or tryptophan. Fields, in order: V gene, J gene, clone size, D gene, CDR3 protein, CDR3 DNA. D genes are given only for firm matches. A row's size may be missing; if present it is once, few, many or a size class.

TRBV20-1	TRBJ1-4	-	-	CSARACNEKPFF	TGCAGTGCTAGAGCGTGTAATGAAAAACCGTTTTTT
TRBV25-1	TRBJ2-2	-	TRBD2	CAGSESPISGSGELFF	TGTGCCGGCAGTGAATCTCCTATTAGCGGGAGTGGGGAGCTGTTTTTC
TRBV20-1	TRBJ1-6	many	-	CSARGGNAYNSPLHF	TGCAGTGCTAGAGGAGGGAACGCCTATAATTCACCCCTCCACTTT
TRBV11-2	TRBJ1-5	-	-	CASSLMPGNYEHF	TGTGCCAGCAGCTTAATGCCGGGAAACTACGAGCATTTT
TRBV28	TRBJ1-2	-	-	CAGSLPGRFYGYTF	TGTGCCGGCAGTCTCCCGGGACGCTTCTATGGCTACACCTTC
TRBV6-6	TRBJ1-6	once	-	CASSEVEVLGDSPLHF	TGTGCCAGCAGTGAAGTGGAGGTCTTGGGGGATTCACCCCTCCACTTT
TRBV2	TRBJ2-7	many	-	CASSAGGTYEQYF	TGTGCCAGCAGTGCCGGCGGGACCTACGAGCAGTACTTC
TRBV9	TRBJ2-3	many	TRBD2	CASSVGLADTDTQYF	TGTGCCAGCAGCGTCGGACTAGCGGACACAGATACGCAGTATTTT
TRBV12-3/TRBV12-4	TRBJ2-7	few	-	CASSFDGYEQYF	TGTGCCAGCAGTTTCGACGGATACGAGCAGTACTTC
TRBV11-3	TRBJ2-1	many	-	CASSLETNEQFF	TGTGCCAGCAGCTTAGAAACCAATGAGCAGTTCTTC
TRBV5-1	TRBJ1-1	few	TRBD1	CASSLNGQGAEAFF	TGCGCCAGCAGCTTGAATGGACAGGGGGCTGAAGCTTTCTTT
TRBV6-1	TRBJ1-6	many	-	CASSETLRKYNSPLHF	TGTGCCAGCAGTGAAACTCTCAGAAAGTATAATTCACCCCTCCACTTT
TRBV4-1	TRBJ1-5	many	-	CASSPLSNQPQHF	TGCGCCAGCAGCCCTTTAAGCAATCAGCCCCAGCATTTT
TRBV5-1	TRBJ2-7	many	TRBD1	CASSLRDRTYEQYF	TGCGCCAGCAGCTTGCGGGACAGGACCTACGAGCAGTACTTC
TRBV13	TRBJ2-6	many	TRBD2	CASSLGASGTSGANVLTF	TGTGCCAGCAGCTTAGGAGCTAGCGGTACCTCTGGGGCCAACGTCCTGACTTTC
TRBV2	TRBJ1-6	-	TRBD1	CATPLRTGRSSPLHF	TGTGCCACCCCTTTGAGGACAGGTCGAAGTTCACCCCTCCACTTT
TRBV20-1	TRBJ1-1	few	-	CSARGGRANTEAFF	TGCAGTGCTAGGGGGGGCAGGGCGAACACTGAAGCTTTCTTT
TRBV27	TRBJ1-1	-	TRBD1	CASSYRTGGYTEAFF	TGTGCCAGCAGTTATCGGACAGGGGGGTACACTGAAGCTTTCTTT
TRBV20-1	TRBJ1-2	-	-	CSAETGNYGYTF	TGCAGTGCAGAGACAGGAAACTATGGCTACACCTTC
TRBV12-3/TRBV12-4	TRBJ2-5	-	TRBD1	CASSTQGARETQYF	TGTGCCAGCAGCACGCAGGGGGCCAGAGAGACCCAGTACTTC
TRBV24-1	TRBJ2-3	many	-	CATSDPSRGDTQYF	TGTGCCACCAGTGATCCCTCCCGGGGGGATACGCAGTATTTT
TRBV7-3	TRBJ1-2	many	-	CASSLTPGDGYTF	TGTGCCAGCAGCTTAACTCCAGGGGATGGCTACACCTTC
TRBV12-3/TRBV12-4	TRBJ1-5	once	-	CAGSLAQGNNQPQHF	TGTGCCGGCAGTTTAGCTCAGGGAAACAATCAGCCCCAGCATTTT
TRBV19	TRBJ2-1	-	-	CAGSPQTGTYGEQFF	TGTGCCGGTAGTCCGCAAACAGGTACCTACGGTGAGCAGTTCTTC
TRBV5-6	TRBJ1-5	-	-	CASSRAGAGQPQHF	TGTGCCAGCAGCCGAGCGGGGGCGGGTCAGCCCCAGCATTTT
TRBV12-3/TRBV12-4	TRBJ2-3	-	-	CASSLERLASTDTQYF	TGTGCCAGCAGTTTGGAGAGATTAGCGAGCACAGATACGCAGTATTTT
TRBV19	TRBJ2-1	-	TRBD1	CASSTGTGYNEQFF	TGTGCCAGTAGCACCGGGACAGGGTACAATGAGCAGTTCTTC